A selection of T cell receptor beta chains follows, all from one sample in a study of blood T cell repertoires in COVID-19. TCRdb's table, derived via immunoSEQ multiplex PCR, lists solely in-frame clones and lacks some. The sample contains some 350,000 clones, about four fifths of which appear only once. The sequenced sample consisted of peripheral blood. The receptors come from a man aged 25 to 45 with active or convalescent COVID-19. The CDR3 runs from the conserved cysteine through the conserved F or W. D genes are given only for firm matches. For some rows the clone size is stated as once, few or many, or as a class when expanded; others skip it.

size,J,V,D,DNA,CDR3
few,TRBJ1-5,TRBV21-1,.,TGTGCCAGCAGCAAAGGGAGCAAGCACAATCAGCCCCAGCATTTT,CASSKGSKHNQPQHF
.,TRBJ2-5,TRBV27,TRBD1,TGTGCCAGCAGTCGGGACAGGGCTCAGGAGACCCAGTACTTC,CASSRDRAQETQYF
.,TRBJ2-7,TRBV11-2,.,TGTGCCAGCAGCCTTTCGGGGTACGAGCAGTACTTC,CASSLSGYEQYF
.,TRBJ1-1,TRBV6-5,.,TGTGCCAGCAGGAAAGGGGGCACTGAAGCTTTCTTT,CASRKGGTEAFF
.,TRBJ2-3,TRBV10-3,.,TGTGCCATCAATACGGGAGATATTTCCGGGGATACGCAGTATTTT,CAINTGDISGDTQYF
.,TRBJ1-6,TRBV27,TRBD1,TGTGCCAGCAGTGAACCGACAGGGGGCGGATATTCACCCCTCCACTTT,CASSEPTGGGYSPLHF
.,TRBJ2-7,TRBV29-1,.,TGCAGCGTCCGTGTCCCAGGGTACGAGCAGTACTTC,CSVRVPGYEQYF
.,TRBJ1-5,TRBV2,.,TGTGCCAGCAGTCTTTCATGGAGGGCCTCCAATCAGCCCCAGCATTTT,CASSLSWRASNQPQHF
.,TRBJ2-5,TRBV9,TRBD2,TGTGCCAGCAGCCCTCAGGCCGGACTAGCGGGAATCCAAGAGACCCAGTACTTC,CASSPQAGLAGIQETQYF
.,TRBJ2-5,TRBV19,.,TGTGCCAGTAGTACCCAGGGCAGCAAAGAGACCCAGTACTTC,CASSTQGSKETQYF
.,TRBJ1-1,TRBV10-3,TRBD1,TGTGCCATCAGTGGTTCGGACAGGATCACTGAAGCTTTCTTT,CAISGSDRITEAFF
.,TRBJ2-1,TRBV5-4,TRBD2,TGTGCCAGCAGCTCCGGACTAGCGGGAGTCAATGAGCAGTTCTTC,CASSSGLAGVNEQFF
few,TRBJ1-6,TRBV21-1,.,TGTGCCAGCGAAGCGAGACCTTCACCCCTCCACTTT,CASEARPSPLHF
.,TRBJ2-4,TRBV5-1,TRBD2,TGCGCCAGCAGCTTGGCGGGGGGAACAAACATTCAGTACTTC,CASSLAGGTNIQYF
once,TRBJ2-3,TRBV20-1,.,TGCAGTGCCGGTCGCACAGATACGCAGTATTTT,CSAGRTDTQYF
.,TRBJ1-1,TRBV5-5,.,TGTGCCAGCAGCTGGCGGGGGCTGAACACTGAAGCTTTCTTT,CASSWRGLNTEAFF
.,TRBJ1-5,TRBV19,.,TGTGCCAGTAGTATAGGTCGGAATCAGCCCCAGCATTTT,CASSIGRNQPQHF
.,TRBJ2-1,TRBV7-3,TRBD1,TGTGCCAGCAGCACCCAGGACAGGGGAACCGATGAGCAGTTCTTC,CASSTQDRGTDEQFF
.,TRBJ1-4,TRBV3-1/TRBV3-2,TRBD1,TGTGCCAGCAGCCAAATTTGGGACAGCAATGAAAAACTGTTTTTT,CASSQIWDSNEKLFF
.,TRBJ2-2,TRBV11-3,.,TGTGCCAGCAGCCCCTTAGGAACAAGGGGGCTGTTTTTT,CASSPLGTRGLFF
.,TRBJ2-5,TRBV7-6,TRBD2,TGTGCCAGCAGCTCTCTGATCGGGACTATAAAAGAGACCCAGTACTTC,CASSSLIGTIKETQYF
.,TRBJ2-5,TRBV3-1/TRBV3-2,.,TGTGCCAGCAGCCAAGCGGGAGCTAAATGGGAGACCCAGTACTTC,CASSQAGAKWETQYF
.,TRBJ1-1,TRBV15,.,TGTGCCACCAGCAGAAGCAGGGCAGCCGACATGAACACTGAAGCTTTCTTT,CATSRSRAADMNTEAFF
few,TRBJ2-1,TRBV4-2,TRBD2,TGTGCCAGCAGCCAAATCCGGGGCGGGGGGGCTTCAACGGACAATGAGCAGTTCTTC,CASSQIRGGGASTDNEQFF
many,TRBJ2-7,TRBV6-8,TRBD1,TGTGCCAGCAGTTACTCGCGCAGGGGGCTTAGGTACGAGCAGTACTTC,CASSYSRRGLRYEQYF
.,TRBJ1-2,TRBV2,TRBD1,TGTGCCAGTCCGGGACAGGGTGACGGCTACACCTTC,CASPGQGDGYTF
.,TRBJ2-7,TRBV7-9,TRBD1,TGTGCCAGCAGCCACGAGGACAGGGGGCATTCCTACGAGCAGTACTTC,CASSHEDRGHSYEQYF
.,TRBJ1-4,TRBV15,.,TGTGCCACCAGCAGAGATGGGCCAGGCAGGGAAAAACTGTTTTTT,CATSRDGPGREKLFF
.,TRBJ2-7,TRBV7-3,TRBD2,TGTGCCAGCAGTGTGTTCGGCGGGAGTTACGAGCAGTACTTC,CASSVFGGSYEQYF
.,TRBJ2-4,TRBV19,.,TGTGCCAGTAGTATAATGGGGCAGGGGCCCTTTCAGTACTTC,CASSIMGQGPFQYF
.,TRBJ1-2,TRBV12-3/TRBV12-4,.,TGTGCCAGCAGCCAGGGACGACAGGACACCTTC,CASSQGRQDTF
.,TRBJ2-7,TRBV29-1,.,TGCAGCGTTCAAGGGGCGTTCGAGCAGTACTTC,CSVQGAFEQYF
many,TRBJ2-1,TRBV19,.,TGTGCCAGTACGTTCGGCTCCTACAATGAGCAGTTCTTC,CASTFGSYNEQFF
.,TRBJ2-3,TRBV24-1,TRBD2,TGTGCCACCAGTTCTAGCGGGAGGGCAACAGATACGCAGTATTTT,CATSSSGRATDTQYF
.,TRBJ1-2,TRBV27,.,TGTGCCAGCAGGGGGGGGGAAAACTATGGCTACACCTTC,CASRGGENYGYTF
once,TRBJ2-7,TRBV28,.,TGTGCCAGCACGTACCGGGGGACCTACGAGCAGTACTTC,CASTYRGTYEQYF
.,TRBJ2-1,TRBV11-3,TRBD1,TGTGCCAGCAGCTCCAGGGGGTATGAGCAGTTCTTC,CASSSRGYEQFF
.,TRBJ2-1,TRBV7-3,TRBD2,TGTGCCAGCAGCCCCAGGATCAGCGGGGAGGGTGAGCAGTTCTTC,CASSPRISGEGEQFF
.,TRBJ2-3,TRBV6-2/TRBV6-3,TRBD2,TGTGCCAGCAGCTCCCAGACTAGCGGGGACACAGATACGCAGTATTTT,CASSSQTSGDTDTQYF
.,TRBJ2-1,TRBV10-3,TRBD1,TGTGCCATCAGTGAGAGAATTTCAGGGGGCTCTTACAATGAGCAGTTCTTC,CAISERISGGSYNEQFF
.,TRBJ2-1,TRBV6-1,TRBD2,TGTGCCAGCAGTGAAGGCTCCTTCGCGGGAGGCGGTTACAATGAGCAGTTCTTC,CASSEGSFAGGGYNEQFF